This T cell receptor (beta chain) was documented in a study of identical twins. Template switching introduced a universal primer site, and the cDNA bore unique molecular identifiers. A single record per CDR3 protein comes from TCRdb applying MiXCR to the 5' RACE reads. The table records around 530,000 distinct CDR3 sequences, over 12% of them present only once. This clonotype was counted a few times. V was clipped by 2 bases and J by 6 bases; unmatched bases: 3. The length of the CDR3 is 14 residues. The same specimen was also included in a second study, on yellow fever vaccine responses in identical twins.

This chain connects TRBV12-3 or TRBV12-4 to TRBJ2-2, with 7 bases that match TRBD2. This clonotype was sampled from a woman aged 18 to 35 in good health. The sample taken for sequencing was CD4+ T cells sorted from blood. CDR3 residues: CASSLFRGAGELFF. Here the CDR3 DNA reads TGTGCCAGCAGTTTATTCCGGGGGGCCGGGGAGCTGTTTTTT.